These 16 T cell receptor beta chains were sequenced from one sample in a study of shared clonotypes between healthy human individuals. Clones were sequenced by immunoSEQ multiplex PCR, and TCRdb holds only the in-frame ones, with some missing. The sample lists around 2,000,000 clones; approximately 95% were seen once. Selected positively for CCR7 and CD45RO-negative, naive CD8 cells excluded terminally differentiated effector memory CD45RA+ cells. The material sequenced was naive CD8+ T cells sorted from blood. The receptors derive from a man younger than 35 in good health.

V is TRBV7-2 and J is TRBJ2-7, with 8 bases identical to TRBD1. Germline V CDR1 and CDR2: SGHTA, FQGNSA. CDR3 size: 14 residues. The junction had 5 bases not matched to a gene; V was cut back by 5 bases and J by 2 bases. In nucleotides, the CDR3 is TGTGCCAGCAGCATATGGACAGGGACCTACGAGCAGTACTTC. Its protein is CASSIWTGTYEQYF.

The CDR3 region has the DNA TGCGCCAGCAGCCTCGCAAGAAACTACAATGAGCAGTTCTTC. It is translated as CASSLARNYNEQFF. The V and J genes are TRBV4-1 and TRBJ2-1, with D unclear. This CDR3 comprises 14 residues. Trimming took off 4 bases at V and 3 bases at J, with 10 bases between the two ends. Germline values: CDR1 MGHRA, CDR2 YSYEKL.

The J gene is TRBJ1-1, the V gene TRBV2, with 9 bases that match TRBD1. Unmatched junction bases numbered 0, after V lost 3 bases and J lost 1 base. This CDR3 region has 14 residues. Germline V gene data show CDR1 as SNHLY and CDR2 as FYNNEI. The DNA of the CDR3 is TGTGCCAGCAGTGAGGACAGGGGGAACACTGAAGCTTTCTTT. Translation gives CASSEDRGNTEAFF.

The chain employs TRBV29-1 and TRBJ1-3, with 10 positions matching TRBD1. The germline V gene has CDR1 SQVTM and CDR2 ANQGSEA. The CDR3 is made up of 17 amino acids. V trimming: 0 bases; J trimming: 2 bases; junction bases outside the gene matches: 7. CDR3 sequence (DNA): TGCAGCGTTGAAGATAGACAGGGGGCGCGGGCTGGAAACACCATATATTTT. Translation: CSVEDRQGARAGNTIYF.

The genes are TRBV4-1 and TRBJ2-1; tentative D call: TRBD1 (6 bases). Germline values: CDR1 MGHRA, CDR2 YSYEKL. The CDR3 loop spans 15 amino acids. V lost 4 bases and J lost 3, with 13 bases in between. The CDR3 loop is CASSRDGTSYNEQFF. Written as DNA, the CDR3 is TGCGCCAGCAGCCGAGACGGGACAAGCTACAATGAGCAGTTCTTC.

This chain uses TRBV15 with TRBJ2-7; 8 bases agree with TRBD2. The germline V gene has CDR1 LNHNV and CDR2 YYDKDF (reference sequence). V was clipped by 6 bases and J by 1 base; unmatched bases: 5. This CDR3 is 14 amino acids long. The CDR3 nucleotides are TGTGCCACCAGTAGCGGGACACCTTCCTACGAGCAGTACTTC. It specifies CATSSGTPSYEQYF.

The CDR3 DNA reads TGTGCCAGCAGCTTAGCGTCCTCAGTTTATAATTCACCCCTCCACTTT. It specifies CASSLASSVYNSPLHF. The rearrangement uses TRBV7-9 and TRBJ1-6; D ambiguous. CDR1 is SEHNR, CDR2 FQNEAQ, per germline (reference sequence). Trimming took off 0 bases at V and 4 bases at J, with 10 bases between the two ends. CDR3 size: 16 residues.

The V and J genes are TRBV7-9 and TRBJ2-3; TRBD2 matches at 8 bases. The CDR3 consists of 15 residues. Germline CDR1 is SEHNR and CDR2 is FQNEAQ (reference sequence). The V segment lost 1 base and the J segment 4 bases; nucleotides outside the gene matches: 4. CDR3 in DNA: TGTGCCAGCAGCTTAGGCGGGGGGCCGGCAGATACGCAGTATTTT. Protein sequence: CASSLGGGPADTQYF.

The V gene is TRBV6-5, the J gene TRBJ2-7; TRBD1 aligns across 8 bases. The CDR3 sequence is 15 residues long. The germline V gene encodes CDR1 MNHEY and CDR2 SVGAGI. V lost 6 bases, J lost 2 bases, and 9 bases stayed unmatched. CDR3 region: CASSLGQGKPYEQYF. The CDR3 DNA reads as TGTGCCAGCAGCTTAGGACAGGGAAAGCCCTACGAGCAGTACTTC.

The rearrangement uses TRBV27 and TRBJ2-3, with a possible D match to TRBD2 (5 bases). Germline CDR1 and CDR2: MNHEY and SMNVEV (reference sequence). Trimming stripped 5 bases from V and 2 bases from J, with 17 bases between. The CDR3 consists of 16 residues. The CDR3 loop is CASSGELAGSTDTQYF. Here the CDR3 DNA reads TGTGCCAGCAGTGGGGAGCTGGCGGGTTCCACAGATACGCAGTATTTT.

This clone was recorded once. The sample contains more than one DNA sequence encoding this CDR3. The chain links TRBV6-5 to TRBJ1-6; D is unclear. The CDR3 sequence is 13 residues long. Trimming stripped 2 bases from V and 7 bases from J, with 6 bases between. Per the germline V gene, CDR1 is MNHEY and CDR2 is SVGAGI. CDR3 sequence reads: CASSYAGNSPLHF. The CDR3 nucleotides are TGTGCCAGCAGTTACGCCGGGAATTCACCCCTCCACTTT.

The J gene is TRBJ1-1, the V gene TRBV27, with a possible D match to TRBD1 (5 bases). Deletions cut 2 bases from V and 0 bases from J, with 10 bases between. The CDR3 has 15 residues. Germline V CDR1 and CDR2: MNHEY, SMNVEV (reference sequence). The chain's CDR3 is CASSLVGAVNTEAFF. The CDR3 coding sequence is TGTGCCAGCAGTTTAGTCGGGGCGGTGAACACTGAAGCTTTCTTT.

The chain links TRBV2 to TRBJ2-7; D uncertain. Germline V CDR1 and CDR2: SNHLY, FYNNEI. The V and J ends lost 4 bases and 2 bases respectively, with 9 bases between them. The CDR3 is made up of 13 amino acids. CDR3 DNA: TGTGCCAGCAGTGGCACGAAGACCTACGAGCAGTACTTC. Translation: CASSGTKTYEQYF.

This chain joins TRBV28 and TRBJ1-2; the D gene is possibly TRBD1 (5 bases). The V end lost 5 bases, the J end lost 4 bases, and 11 bases lay between the germline ends. The CDR3 is 13 amino acids. CDR1 is MDHEN, CDR2 SYDVKM, per germline. CDR3 residues: CASSARGSYGYTF. CDR3 in DNA: TGTGCCAGCAGTGCAAGGGGCTCCTATGGCTACACCTTC.

The chain uses TRBV5-1 and TRBJ2-3; 7 positions match TRBD1. Germline CDR1 SGHRS, CDR2 YFSETQ. The CDR3 runs 14 residues. Trimming removed 4 bases from V and 0 bases from J; junction bases left unmatched: 2. This CDR3 reads CASSGDSSTDTQYF. The CDR3 DNA follows: TGCGCCAGCAGCGGGGACAGTAGCACAGATACGCAGTATTTT.

This clone was detected only a few times. Being one base from a much bigger clone, this may be a read error. The sample holds other DNA sequences that translate to the same CDR3. The V gene is TRBV7-8, the J gene TRBJ2-7; D not resolved. The CDR3 has 11 residues. Trimming cost V 2 bases and J 1 base, with 0 bases left between them. Germline values: CDR1 SGHVS, CDR2 FQNEAQ. The CDR3 nucleotides are TGTGCCAGCAGCTTATCCTACGAGCAGTACTTC. This sequence encodes CASSLSYEQYF.